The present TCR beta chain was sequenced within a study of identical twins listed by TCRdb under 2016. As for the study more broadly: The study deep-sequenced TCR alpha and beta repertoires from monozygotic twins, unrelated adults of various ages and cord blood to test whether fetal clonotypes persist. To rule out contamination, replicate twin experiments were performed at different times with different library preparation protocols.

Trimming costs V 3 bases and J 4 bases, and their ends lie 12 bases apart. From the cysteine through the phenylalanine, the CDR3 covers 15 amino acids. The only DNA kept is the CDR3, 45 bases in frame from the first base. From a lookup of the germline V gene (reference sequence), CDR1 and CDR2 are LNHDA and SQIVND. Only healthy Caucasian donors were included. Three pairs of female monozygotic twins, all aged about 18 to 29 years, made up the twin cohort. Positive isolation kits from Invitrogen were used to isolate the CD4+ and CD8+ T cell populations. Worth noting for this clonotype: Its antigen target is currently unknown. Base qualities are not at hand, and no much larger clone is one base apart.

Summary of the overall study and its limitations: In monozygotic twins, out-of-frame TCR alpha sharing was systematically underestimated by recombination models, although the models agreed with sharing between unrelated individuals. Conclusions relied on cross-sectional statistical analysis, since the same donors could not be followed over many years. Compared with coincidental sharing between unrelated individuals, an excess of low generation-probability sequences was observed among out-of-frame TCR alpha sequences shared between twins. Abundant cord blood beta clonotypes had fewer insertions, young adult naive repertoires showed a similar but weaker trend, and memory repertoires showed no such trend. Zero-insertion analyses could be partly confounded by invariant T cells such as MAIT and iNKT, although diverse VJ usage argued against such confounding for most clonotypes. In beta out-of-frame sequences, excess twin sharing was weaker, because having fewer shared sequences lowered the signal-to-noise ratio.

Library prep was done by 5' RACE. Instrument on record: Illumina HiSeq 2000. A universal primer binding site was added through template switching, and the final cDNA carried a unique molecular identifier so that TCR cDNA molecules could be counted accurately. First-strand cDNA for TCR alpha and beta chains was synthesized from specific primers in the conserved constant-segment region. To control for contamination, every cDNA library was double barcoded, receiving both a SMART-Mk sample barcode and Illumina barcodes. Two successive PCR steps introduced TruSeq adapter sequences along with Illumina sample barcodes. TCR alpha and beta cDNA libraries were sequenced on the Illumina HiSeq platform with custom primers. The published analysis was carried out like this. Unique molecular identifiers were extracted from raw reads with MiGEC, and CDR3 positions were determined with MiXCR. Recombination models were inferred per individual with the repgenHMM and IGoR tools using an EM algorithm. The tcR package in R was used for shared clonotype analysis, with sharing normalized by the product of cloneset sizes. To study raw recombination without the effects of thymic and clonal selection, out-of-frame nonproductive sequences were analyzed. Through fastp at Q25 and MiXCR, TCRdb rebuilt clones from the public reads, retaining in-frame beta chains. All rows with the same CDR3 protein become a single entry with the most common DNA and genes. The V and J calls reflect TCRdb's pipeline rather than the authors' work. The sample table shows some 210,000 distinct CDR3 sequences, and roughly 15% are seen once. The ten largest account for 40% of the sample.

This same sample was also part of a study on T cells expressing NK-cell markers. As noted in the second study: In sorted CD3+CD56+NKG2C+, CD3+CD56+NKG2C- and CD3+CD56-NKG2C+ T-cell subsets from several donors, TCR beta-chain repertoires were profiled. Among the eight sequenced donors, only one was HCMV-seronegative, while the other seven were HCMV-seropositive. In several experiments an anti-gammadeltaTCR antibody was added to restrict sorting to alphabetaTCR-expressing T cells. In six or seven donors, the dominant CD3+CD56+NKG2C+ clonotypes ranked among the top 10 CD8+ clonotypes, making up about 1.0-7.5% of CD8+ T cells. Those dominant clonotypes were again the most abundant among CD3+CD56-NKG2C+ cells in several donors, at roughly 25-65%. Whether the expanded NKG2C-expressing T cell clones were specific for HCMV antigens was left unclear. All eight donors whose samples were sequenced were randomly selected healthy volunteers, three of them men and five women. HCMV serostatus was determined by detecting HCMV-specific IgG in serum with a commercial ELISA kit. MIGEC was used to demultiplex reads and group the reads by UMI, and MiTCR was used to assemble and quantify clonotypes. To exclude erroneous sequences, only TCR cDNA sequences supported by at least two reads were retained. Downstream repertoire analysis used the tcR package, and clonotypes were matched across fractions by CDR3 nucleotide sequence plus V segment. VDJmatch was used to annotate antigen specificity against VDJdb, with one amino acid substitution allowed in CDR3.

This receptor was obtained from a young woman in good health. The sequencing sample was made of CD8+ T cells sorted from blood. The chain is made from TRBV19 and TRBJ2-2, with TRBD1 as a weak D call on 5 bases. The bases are TGTGCCAGTAGTATTAACAGGCTGGGCACCGGGGAGCTGTTTTTT. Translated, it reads CASSINRLGTGELFF.